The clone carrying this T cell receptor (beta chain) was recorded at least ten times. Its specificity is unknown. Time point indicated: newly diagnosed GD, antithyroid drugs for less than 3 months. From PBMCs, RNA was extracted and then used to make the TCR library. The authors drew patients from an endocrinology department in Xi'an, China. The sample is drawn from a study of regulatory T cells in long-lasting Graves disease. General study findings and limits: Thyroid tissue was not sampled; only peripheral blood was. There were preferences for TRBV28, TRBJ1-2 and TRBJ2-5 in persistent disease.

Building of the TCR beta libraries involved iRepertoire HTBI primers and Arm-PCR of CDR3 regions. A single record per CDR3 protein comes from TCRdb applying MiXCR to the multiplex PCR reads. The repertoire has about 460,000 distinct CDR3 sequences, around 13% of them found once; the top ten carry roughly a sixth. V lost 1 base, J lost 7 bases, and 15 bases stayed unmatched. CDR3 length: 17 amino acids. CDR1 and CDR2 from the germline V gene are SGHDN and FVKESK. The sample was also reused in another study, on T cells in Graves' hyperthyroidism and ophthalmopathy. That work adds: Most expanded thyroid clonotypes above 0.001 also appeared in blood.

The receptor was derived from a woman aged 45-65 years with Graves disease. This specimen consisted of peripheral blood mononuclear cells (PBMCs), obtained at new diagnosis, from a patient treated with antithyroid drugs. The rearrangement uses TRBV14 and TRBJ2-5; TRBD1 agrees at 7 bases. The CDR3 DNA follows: TGTGCCAGCAGCCAAGCCTACAGGGGCACGCATTATGGGACCCAGTACTTC. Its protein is CASSQAYRGTHYGTQYF.